Listed here is a single TCR beta chain. Its antigen remains unidentified. The source of the sample is a study of T cells in localized non-small cell lung cancer. Whole-study findings and limits: Uninvolved adjacent lung had higher T cell clonality than tumor and all other tissues.

TCRdb keeps only in-frame clones here, not all; method: immunoSEQ multiplex PCR. The data contain roughly 1,200 clones, roughly 15% of them seen just once; the ten biggest clones take up 15% to 20%. The CDR3 is made up of 15 amino acids. Per germline, CDR1 LNHDA and CDR2 SQIVND (reference sequence). The V gene lost 5 bases and the J gene lost 1 base, with 14 bases spanning the gap. The sample in question was lung tumor tissue, obtained before any cancer treatment. The rearrangement links TRBV19 to TRBJ1-1; D not resolved. This TCR came from a woman aged 35-75 years with stage II lung adenocarcinoma. The CDR3 loop reads CASSHPRGTNTEAFF. As DNA, the CDR3 is TGTGCCAGTAGTCACCCCCGGGGAACGAACACTGAAGCTTTCTTT.